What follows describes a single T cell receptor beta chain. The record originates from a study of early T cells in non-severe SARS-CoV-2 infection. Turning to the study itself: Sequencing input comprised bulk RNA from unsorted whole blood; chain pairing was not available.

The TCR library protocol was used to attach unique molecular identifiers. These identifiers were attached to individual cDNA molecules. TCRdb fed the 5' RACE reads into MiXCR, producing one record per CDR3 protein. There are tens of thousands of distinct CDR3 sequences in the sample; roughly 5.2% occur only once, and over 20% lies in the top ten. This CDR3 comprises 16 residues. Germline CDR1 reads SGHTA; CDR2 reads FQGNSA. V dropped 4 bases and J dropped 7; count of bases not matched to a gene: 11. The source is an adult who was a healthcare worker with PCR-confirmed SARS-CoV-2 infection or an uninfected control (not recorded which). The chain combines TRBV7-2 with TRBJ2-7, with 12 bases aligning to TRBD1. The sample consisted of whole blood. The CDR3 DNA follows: TGTGCCAGCAGCTGGGCGGGGGGACAGGGGGCAAAGGAGCAGTACTTC. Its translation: CASSWAGGQGAKEQYF. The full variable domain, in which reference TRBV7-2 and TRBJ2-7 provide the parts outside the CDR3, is GAGVSQSPSNKVTEKGKDVELRCDPISGHTALYWYRQSLGQGLEFLIYFQGNSAPDKSGLPSDRFSAERTGGSVSTLTIQRTQQEDSAVYLCASSWAGGQGAKEQYFGPGTRLTVT.